The T cell receptor (beta chain) under discussion was sequenced for a study of T cells in Graves' hyperthyroidism and ophthalmopathy. This clonotype was counted between two and nine times. Its specificity is unknown. Study outcomes and limitations: Most expanded thyroid clonotypes above 0.001 recurred in blood.

The ends were cut back, 0 bases at V and 5 bases at J, with 14 bases in the middle. This CDR3 is 15 amino acids long. Germline CDR1 SGHRS, CDR2 YFSETQ. Authors of the study amplified TCR beta CDR3 regions from RNA transcripts. The primer set for the first-round RT-PCR of the TCR CDR3 was HTBI. TCRdb reanalysed the multiplex PCR reads using MiXCR and keeps one entry per CDR3 protein. Among approximately 300,000 distinct CDR3 sequences listed, roughly 19% were seen once. Uncontrolled infection, other autoimmune disease, pregnancy and lactation each barred patients from inclusion. Diagnostic assessment was based on clinical symptoms, serum thyroxine and TRAb, thyroid ultrasound and orbital computed tomography.

The specimen was blood. This sequence joins TRBV5-1 and TRBJ1-1, with TRBD1 as a possible D gene (5 bases). The TCR originated in a man aged 45-65 years with Graves' ophthalmopathy. CDR3 DNA: TGCGCCAGCAGCTTGGGGGCAGGGTGGGGAACTGAAGCTTTCTTT. Residues: CASSLGAGWGTEAFF.